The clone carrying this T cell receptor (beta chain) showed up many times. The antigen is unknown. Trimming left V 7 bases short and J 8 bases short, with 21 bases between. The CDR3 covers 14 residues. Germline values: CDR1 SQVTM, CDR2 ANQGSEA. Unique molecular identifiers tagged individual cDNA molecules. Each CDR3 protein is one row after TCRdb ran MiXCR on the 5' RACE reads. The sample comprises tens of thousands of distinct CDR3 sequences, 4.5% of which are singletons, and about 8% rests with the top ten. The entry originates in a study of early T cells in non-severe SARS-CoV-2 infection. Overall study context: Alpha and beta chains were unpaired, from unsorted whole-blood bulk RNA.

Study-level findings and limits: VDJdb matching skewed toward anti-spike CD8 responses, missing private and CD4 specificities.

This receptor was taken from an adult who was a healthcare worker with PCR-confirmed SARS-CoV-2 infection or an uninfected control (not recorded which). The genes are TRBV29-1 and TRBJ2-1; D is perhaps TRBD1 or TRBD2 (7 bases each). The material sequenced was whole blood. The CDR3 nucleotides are TGCAGCGGCCAGGGGGGGCGCTGGATGGATGAGCAGTTCTTC. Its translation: CSGQGGRWMDEQFF.